These 27 T cell receptor beta chains originate from one sample sequenced in a study of CD8 T cells in Susac syndrome. RNA in amounts of roughly 0.5 to 1 ug was reverse transcribed with random hexamers. In TCRdb, the immunoSEQ multiplex PCR reads were re-called with MiXCR into one record per CDR3 protein. Counted here are some 58,000 distinct CDR3 sequences, 95% occurring once; the ten biggest clones make up about 0.75%. Sample: CD8+ T cells from PBMCs. These receptors came from a human donor with Susac syndrome.

The rearrangement uses TRBV4-2 and TRBJ1-1; D possibly corresponds to TRBD1 (5 bases). Trimming removed 4 bases from V and 1 base from J, with 13 bases in between. CDR1 and CDR2 from the germline V gene are LGHNA and YNFKEQ. CDR3 length: 15 amino acids. The CDR3 DNA reads as TGTGCCAGCAGCCCTCTCGCGGGGGAGAACACTGAAGCTTTCTTT. Translated, it gives CASSPLAGENTEAFF.

The gene calls are TRBV25-1 and TRBJ2-7; no clear D. This CDR3 has 13 residues. V lost 4 bases, J lost 2 bases, and 9 bases lay in between. Germline V CDR1 and CDR2: MGHDK, SYGVNS. In DNA form, the CDR3 reads TGTGCCAGCAGTGTGGCAGGACCCTACGAGCAGTACTTC. This encodes CASSVAGPYEQYF.

This chain connects TRBV3-1 to TRBJ2-1; TRBD1 is a possible D gene (6 bases). The ends were cut back, 4 bases at V and 10 bases at J, with 8 bases in the middle. Germline V gene sequence: CDR1 LGHDT, CDR2 YNNKEL (reference sequence). The CDR3 has 11 residues. The CDR3 DNA reads as TGTGCCAGCAGCCGAGGACAGGAGCAGTTCTTC. Translated: CASSRGQEQFF.

The chain employs TRBV2 and TRBJ2-2; no firm D call. The CDR3 totals 13 residues. From germline, CDR1 is SNHLY and CDR2 FYNNEI. The germline V and J ends were trimmed by 3 bases and 4 bases, with 6 bases remaining between them. In DNA form, the CDR3 reads TGTGCCAGCAGTGAGGGGTCCACCGGGGAGCTGTTTTTT. This encodes CASSEGSTGELFF.

V and J are TRBV5-4 and TRBJ1-2; D is perhaps TRBD1 (6 bases). The V end was cut by 4 bases, the J end by 4 bases, with 20 bases between. Germline CDR1 reads SGHNT; CDR2 reads YYREEE (reference sequence). The CDR3 has 16 residues. The CDR3 is CASSPVSEGGGYGYTF. CDR3 bases: TGTGCCAGCAGCCCCGTCAGCGAAGGGGGGGGCTATGGCTACACCTTC.

The rearrangement links TRBV3-1 to TRBJ2-1, with 9 bases identical to TRBD1. The CDR3 has 14 residues. In germline, CDR1 is LGHDT, CDR2 YNNKEL (reference sequence). V lost 6 bases and J lost 6; bases outside the gene matches: 6. The CDR3 sequence is CASRGQGNGNEQFF. In DNA, the CDR3 is TGTGCCAGCAGGGGACAGGGAAATGGCAATGAGCAGTTCTTC.

V gene TRBV27 combines with J gene TRBJ1-3, with 7 bases that match TRBD1. The germline V gene has CDR1 MNHEY and CDR2 SMNVEV (reference sequence). The CDR3 is made up of 16 amino acids. The J segment lost 0 bases and the V segment lost 4 bases, leaving 6 bases of the junction unmatched. CDR3 loop: CASSWDSGISGNTIYF. CDR3 coding DNA: TGTGCCAGCAGTTGGGACAGTGGAATCTCTGGAAACACCATATATTTT.

This chain connects TRBV24-1 to TRBJ1-2; D not resolved. Trimming took 3 bases from V and 10 from J, leaving 5 bases between them. CDR1 is KGHDR, CDR2 SFDVKD, per germline. The CDR3 totals 10 residues. CDR3 residues: CATSDVAYTF. CDR3 DNA: TGTGCCACCAGTGATGTTGCCTACACCTTC.

The chain is built from TRBV20-1 and TRBJ2-5; TRBD2 agrees at 8 bases. The V gene's germline CDR1 is DFQATT and CDR2 SNEGSKA (reference sequence). The CDR3 consists of 14 residues. V lost 6 bases, J lost 5 bases, and 11 bases stayed unmatched. CDR3 DNA: TGCAGTGCGTCCCTTAGCGGGACGGCGGAGACCCAGTACTTC. Its translation is CSASLSGTAETQYF.

CDR3 DNA sequence: TGTGCCAGCGGCGGGGGGAACTACGAGCAGTACTTC. Its translation: CASGGGNYEQYF. The chain uses TRBV7-9 and TRBJ2-7; 8 bases are shared with TRBD2. Germline V lookup: CDR1 SEHNR, CDR2 FQNEAQ (reference sequence). V shed 8 bases and J 3 bases; nucleotides not matched to a gene: 3. The CDR3 covers 12 residues.

This chain uses TRBV27 with TRBJ2-3; 10 bases are shared with TRBD1. V dropped 6 bases and J dropped 4; count of bases not matched to a gene: 4. The CDR3 contains 14 residues. Germline V lookup: CDR1 MNHEY, CDR2 SMNVEV (reference sequence). In nucleotides, the CDR3 is TGTGCCAGCAGGGGACAGGGGAGAGCAGATACGCAGTATTTT. Translated: CASRGQGRADTQYF.

This chain joins TRBV2 and TRBJ2-7; no clear D gene. CDR1 SNHLY and CDR2 FYNNEI come from the germline V gene. The CDR3 totals 10 residues. V lost 5 bases and J 4 bases, leaving 3 bases between the germline ends. Written as DNA, the CDR3 is TGTGCCAGCAGTCGGTACGAGCAGTACTTC. Amino acids: CASSRYEQYF.

This sequence joins TRBV20-1 and TRBJ1-5, with a weak D call TRBD1 (5 bases). The CDR3 runs 15 residues. Germline V CDR1 and CDR2: DFQATT, SNEGSKA (reference sequence). V was trimmed by 3 bases and J by 0 bases, leaving 12 bases between them. The CDR3 protein is CSARQGPYSNQPQHF. The CDR3 DNA reads TGCAGTGCTAGGCAGGGCCCCTATAGCAATCAGCCCCAGCATTTT.

V and J are TRBV14 and TRBJ2-1; D perhaps matches TRBD2 (6 bases). Trimming shortened V by 4 bases and J by 8 bases, and 24 bases separated the two germline ends. This CDR3 has 17 residues. Germline-derived CDR1 and CDR2 are SGHDN and FVKESK. The CDR3: CASSLASGFSVGDEQFF. For the CDR3, the DNA is TGTGCCAGCAGCCTCGCGAGCGGGTTCAGCGTCGGGGATGAGCAGTTCTTC. The whole variable domain, filled in from reference TRBV14 and TRBJ2-1, reads EAGVTQFPSHSVIEKGQTVTLRCDPISGHDNLYWYRRVMGKEIKFLLHFVKESKQDESGMPNNRFLAERTGGTYSTLKVQPAELEDSGVYFCASSLASGFSVGDEQFFGPGTRLTVL.

The chain recombines TRBV29-1 with TRBJ1-2; 9 bases fit TRBD1. In germline, CDR1 is SQVTM, CDR2 ANQGSEA. The CDR3 is made up of 13 amino acids. J lost 8 bases, V lost 7 bases, and 11 bases had no gene match. CDR3 sequence (DNA): TGCAGCGCCCGGGACAGGGAAAAGCAGGGCTACACCTTC. Translating it yields CSARDREKQGYTF.

This clonotype has more than one count but fewer than ten. The gene calls are TRBV4-1 and TRBJ1-5; D call uncertain. CDR1 and CDR2 (germline): MGHRA, YSYEKL. The length of the CDR3 is 13 residues. V shed 4 bases and J shed 2 bases, with 6 bases lying between them. The DNA for the CDR3 is TGCGCCAGCAGCCTCCTAGGCAATCAGCCCCAGCATTTT. Translating it yields CASSLLGNQPQHF.

The chain links TRBV20-1 to TRBJ1-5; perhaps TRBD1 as D (5 bases). Trimming left V 0 bases short and J 1 base short, with 10 bases between. CDR1 DFQATT and CDR2 SNEGSKA come from the germline V gene (reference sequence). The CDR3 consists of 15 residues. The CDR3 DNA is TGCAGTGCTAGAGATCTCCGGGACAGCAATCAGCCCCAGCATTTT. Encoded protein: CSARDLRDSNQPQHF.

This chain uses TRBV6-6 with TRBJ1-6, with 7 nucleotides matching TRBD1. This CDR3 has 15 residues. Germline loops: CDR1 MNHNY, CDR2 SVGAGI (reference sequence). V was pared by 0 bases and J by 9 bases, with 5 bases of the junction left unmatched. CDR3 nucleotide sequence: TGTGCCAGCAGTTACTCTCTTCCAGGGGGTTCACCCCTCCACTTT. It yields the protein CASSYSLPGGSPLHF.

The rearrangement joins TRBV30 to TRBJ1-1; D uncertain. The CDR3 is 11 amino acids. From germline, CDR1 is GTSNPN and CDR2 SVGIG (reference sequence). V shed 0 bases and J shed 5 bases, with 4 bases lying between them. The DNA for the CDR3 is TGTGCCTGGAGTGTTTCGACTGAAGCTTTCTTT. Translation gives CAWSVSTEAFF.

V usage is TRBV30 and J usage is TRBJ1-2, with D perhaps TRBD1 (6 bases). Trimming took 0 bases from V and 6 from J, leaving 11 bases between them. This CDR3 contains 13 residues. The germline V gene encodes CDR1 GTSNPN and CDR2 SVGIG (reference sequence). CDR3: CAWSVPTGHGYTF. As DNA, the CDR3 is TGTGCCTGGAGTGTACCGACAGGTCATGGCTACACCTTC.

The V and J genes are TRBV4-3 and TRBJ2-7; 9 bases agree with TRBD1. With V trimmed by 8 bases and J by 6 bases, 14 bases remained unmatched. CDR1 and CDR2 (germline): LGHNA, YSLEER. The length of the CDR3 is 15 residues. DNA for the CDR3: TGCGCCAGCGGAAGCGTTGGGACAGGGCACCTCGAGCAGTACTTC. Translation gives CASGSVGTGHLEQYF.

The genes are TRBV6-6 and TRBJ2-1; 7 positions match TRBD2. The CDR3 contains 15 residues. Losses at the gene ends were 6 bases for V and 4 bases for J; bases not matched to a gene: 9. CDR1 is MNHNY and CDR2 is SVGAGI in the germline V gene (reference sequence). The CDR3 region is CASSPSGDGYNEQFF. CDR3 nucleotides: TGTGCCAGCAGCCCCAGCGGGGATGGTTACAATGAGCAGTTCTTC.

The chain couples TRBV6-6 to TRBJ2-7; TRBD1 or TRBD2 may be the D gene (5 bases each). The CDR3 runs 14 residues. Germline CDR1 reads MNHNY; CDR2 reads SVGAGI (reference sequence). V lost 2 bases and J lost 2, with 10 bases in between. CDR3 DNA sequence: TGTGCCAGCAGTTACGAGGGGCCGCCCTACGAGCAGTACTTC. Residues: CASSYEGPPYEQYF.

J is TRBJ2-7 and V is TRBV12-3 or TRBV12-4; TRBD1 is a possible D gene (5 bases). Trimming took off 1 base at V and 6 bases at J, with 10 bases between the two ends. The CDR3 covers 13 residues. The CDR3 DNA sequence: TGTGCCAGCAGTTTAGGACAGCCTTTCGAGCAGTACTTC. Translating it yields CASSLGQPFEQYF.

The chain has TRBV27 and TRBJ1-2; a weak D match, TRBD1 (6 bases). This CDR3 spans 14 amino acids. Trimming pared 5 bases from V and 3 bases from J, leaving 13 bases between. Germline CDR1 is MNHEY and CDR2 is SMNVEV (reference sequence). The CDR3 here is CASSLGQPYYGYTF. CDR3 nucleotides: TGTGCCAGCAGTCTAGGACAGCCTTACTATGGCTACACCTTC.

CDR3 region: CAWSTPSRQRNSFGANVLTF. DNA of the CDR3: TGTGCCTGGAGTACTCCGTCGAGACAGAGGAACTCGTTTGGGGCCAACGTCCTGACTTTC. This chain uses TRBV30 with TRBJ2-6, with a tentative D call TRBD1 (5 bases). V lost 2 bases and J lost 3, with 26 bases in between. Germline CDR1 and CDR2: GTSNPN and SVGIG (reference sequence). The CDR3 is made up of 20 amino acids.

The gene calls are TRBV7-3 and TRBJ2-7; 9 bases match TRBD1. The CDR3 sequence is 14 residues long. CDR1 and CDR2 (germline): SGHTA, FQGTGA. The V segment lost 4 bases and the J segment 6 bases; nucleotides outside the gene matches: 7. CDR3 amino acids: CASSSPGTGSEQYF. The CDR3 nucleotides read TGTGCCAGCAGCTCCCCCGGGACAGGGTCCGAGCAGTACTTC.